This note documents a single TCR beta chain sequence. This clone was seen many times. Its binding antigen is unknown. The sequenced fragment ends 3 residues before the CDR3 boundary, so the rest is inferred from the germline J gene. CVID samples and control samples contributed equivalent amounts of genomic DNA as sequencing input. For every sample, a 60 bp segment covering the rearranged TCRbeta CDR3 region was amplified and then sequenced. TCRbeta amplification used the immunoSEQ assay, a bias-corrected multiplex PCR with high-throughput sequencing. Processing in the source paper ran as follows. Each unique nucleotide sequence was treated as a clone and annotated with V, D and J genes, copy number and frequency. Sequences were labeled productive if in frame, and non-productive if out of frame or containing stop codons. As previously described, clonality was computed from Shannon's entropy. The predicted amino acid sequences of productive clones were used to derive mean CDR3 Kyte-Doolittle hydropathy. Using the R hclust function, scaled V gene usage was clustered hierarchically with Manhattan distance and complete linkage. Sharing of clones by CDR3 amino acid sequence was evaluated by resampling 12 repertoires per group over 100 rounds. The repertoires were screened for 65 to 75 published EBV-specific TCRbeta sequences and a few hundred published CMV-specific TCRbeta sequences. Analysis left out a couple of CVID samples that produced under 10,000 sequences, so a few dozen CVID repertoires remained. The source is immuneACCESS, and TCRdb retained only in-frame sequences with V and J called. Part of the clones is not carried over; for the studies checked, unresolved V genes explain less than half of this, and the remainder is unexplained. For V, J and clone size, that table is used; D and trimming come from the DNA. Here the sample lists 50,000 to 65,000 clones, none seen once only. The leading ten clones occupy about 1.7% of the sample.

This specimen belongs to a study of T cell clonality in common variable immunodeficiency (dated by TCRdb to the mid-2010s). Trimming removed 2 bases from V and 10 bases from J, leaving 15 bases between the germline ends. The CDR3 runs 15 residues from the cysteine to the phenylalanine. The DNA has 36 bases, all within the CDR3, and is read from base 1. Reading the germline V gene (reference sequence) gives CDR1 SEHNR and CDR2 FQNEAQ. The paper as a whole reports these results and caveats: Compared with healthy controls, CVID subjects showed increased TCRbeta clonality (t-test p = 0.018), a feature most characteristic of about a third of subjects. Although equal DNA input was used, an average of about 87,000 unique sequences per sample was obtained for controls, compared with around 30,000 for CVID samples. According to the authors, figuring out what caused the increased clonality in CVID would require sequencing the repertoires of T cell subpopulations. Healthy controls shared more TCRbeta clones with each other than CVID subjects shared among themselves (p < 0.0001). Patient heterogeneity within the CVID cohort put limits on correlating repertoire features with clinical complications. CVID TCRbeta sequences reportedly showed fewer deletions and N-nucleotide insertions and lacked highly modified clones with 13 or more V deletions.

Most CVID patients and most healthy controls were of Caucasian heritage. Heparinized peripheral whole blood samples of about 5 to 8.5 ml were collected from each donor. TCRbeta CDR3 repertoires were sequenced from genomic DNA of adults with common variable immune deficiency (CVID) and healthy adult controls. The control group comprised about 22 healthy adult volunteers, roughly 12 female and around ten male, aged roughly 23 to 70 years with a mean age of approximately 35. Diluted blood was density-centrifuged over Hypaque 1077 or Ficoll-Paque to isolate peripheral blood mononuclear cells. Genomic DNA was obtained from unsorted mononuclear cells through either Qiagen column purification or a centrifugation-based method.

What was sequenced was peripheral blood mononuclear cells. The chain joins TRBV7-9 to TRBJ1-6; the D gene is possibly TRBD1, with 6 bases matching. This TCR was sampled from a person aged 18 to 75 in good health. CDR3 DNA (partial): TGTGCCAGCAGCTTAACAGGATTAAGGGGGTCACCC. It translates to CASSLTGLRGSP. The entire CDR3 is CASSLTGLRGSPLHF.